Given below is one T cell receptor (beta chain) in context. Unmatched junction bases numbered 0, after V lost 8 bases and J lost 0 bases. The CDR3 loop spans 12 amino acids. Germline V gene sequence: CDR1 MDHEN, CDR2 SYDVKM. The data were taken from a study of blood T cell repertoires in COVID-19. Whole-study context: COVID-19 samples, acute and convalescent, were from the United States, Italy and Spain.

In the study's own analysis: Amplified reference gene primers provided the basis for estimating nucleated cell counts. Profiled with immunoSEQ multiplex PCR; TCRdb holds only in-frame clones, not every one. V and J calls and clone size are those listed in that table; D and trimming were worked out from the DNA. The sample yields some 180,000 clones, around 78% seen once. V gene TRBV28 combines with J gene TRBJ2-5; 7 positions match TRBD1. The sequenced material came from peripheral blood. The receptor comes from an elderly woman with active or convalescent COVID-19. The DNA for the CDR3 is TGTGCCAGCGGGACAGACCAAGAGACCCAGTACTTC. This codes for CASGTDQETQYF.